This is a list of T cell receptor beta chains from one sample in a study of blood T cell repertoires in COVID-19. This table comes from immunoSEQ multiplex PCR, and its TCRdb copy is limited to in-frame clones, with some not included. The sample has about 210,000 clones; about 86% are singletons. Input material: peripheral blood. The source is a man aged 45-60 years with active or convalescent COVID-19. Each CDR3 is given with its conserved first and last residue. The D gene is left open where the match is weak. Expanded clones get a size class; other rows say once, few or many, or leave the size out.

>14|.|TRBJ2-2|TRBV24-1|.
CASAGASNTGELFF
TGTGCCTCTGCAGGGGCCTCGAACACCGGGGAGCTGTTTTTT
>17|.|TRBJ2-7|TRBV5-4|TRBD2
CASSLEAGLAGDYEQYF
TGTGCCAGCAGCTTGGAAGCCGGACTAGCGGGAGACTACGAGCAGTACTTC
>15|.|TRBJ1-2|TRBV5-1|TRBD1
CASSPWDRSRDGYTF
TGCGCCAGCAGCCCCTGGGACAGGAGTCGTGATGGCTACACCTTC
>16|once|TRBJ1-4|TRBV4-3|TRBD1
CASSQGVDRGGEKLFF
TGCGCCAGCAGCCAAGGAGTAGACAGGGGAGGTGAAAAACTGTTTTTT
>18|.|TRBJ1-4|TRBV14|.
CASSRHRGVRMGNEKLFF
TGTGCCAGCAGCCGACACCGGGGAGTAAGAATGGGTAATGAAAAACTGTTTTTT
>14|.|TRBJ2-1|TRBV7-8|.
CASSLRRPGDEQFF
TGTGCCAGCAGCTTGAGGAGACCCGGCGATGAGCAGTTCTTC
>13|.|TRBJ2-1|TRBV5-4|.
CASSLIGGNEQFF
TGTGCCAGCAGCCTAATCGGCGGGAATGAGCAGTTCTTC
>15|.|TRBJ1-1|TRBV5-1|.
CASSLGSRGETEAFF
TGCGCCAGCAGCTTGGGCTCCAGGGGAGAAACTGAAGCTTTCTTT
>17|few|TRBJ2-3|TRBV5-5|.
CASSLFAAGPNTDTQYF
TGTGCCAGCAGCTTGTTTGCGGCAGGGCCAAACACAGATACGCAGTATTTT
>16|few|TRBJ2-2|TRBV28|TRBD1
CASSLLQGANTGELFF
TGTGCCAGCAGTTTGCTGCAGGGGGCGAACACCGGGGAGCTGTTTTTT
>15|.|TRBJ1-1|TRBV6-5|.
CASSYAQALNTEAFF
TGTGCCAGCAGTTACGCTCAGGCCTTGAACACTGAAGCTTTCTTT
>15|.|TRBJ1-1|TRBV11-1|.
CASSLFVRADTEAFF
TGTGCCAGCAGCTTATTTGTGAGGGCGGACACTGAAGCTTTCTTT
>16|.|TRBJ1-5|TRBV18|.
CASSPPGGARNQPQHF
TGTGCCAGCTCACCGCCTGGGGGGGCTCGCAATCAGCCCCAGCATTTT
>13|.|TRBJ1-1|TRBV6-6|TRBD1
CASRRTGGTEAFF
TGTGCCAGCAGGAGAACAGGGGGCACTGAAGCTTTCTTT
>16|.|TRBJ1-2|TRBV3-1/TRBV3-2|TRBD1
CASSQGGQGASYGYTF
TGTGCCAGCAGCCAAGGGGGACAGGGGGCTAGCTATGGCTACACCTTC
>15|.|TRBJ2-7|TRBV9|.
CASSGGRSGTYEQYF
TGTGCCAGCAGCGGGGGGCGAAGCGGCACCTACGAGCAGTACTTC
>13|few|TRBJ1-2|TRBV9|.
CASSVDEGWGYTF
TGTGCCAGCAGCGTAGACGAGGGTTGGGGCTACACCTTC
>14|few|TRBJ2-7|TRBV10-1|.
CASSESGRAYEQYF
TGCGCCAGCAGTGAGTCCGGCAGGGCCTACGAGCAGTACTTC
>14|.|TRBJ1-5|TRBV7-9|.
CASSFLGGNQPQHF
TGTGCCAGCAGCTTTCTAGGGGGCAATCAGCCCCAGCATTTT
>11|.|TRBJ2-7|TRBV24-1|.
CATVRAYEQYF
TGTGCCACCGTGCGGGCTTACGAGCAGTACTTC
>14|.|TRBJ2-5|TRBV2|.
CASSEPAGGETQYF
TGTGCCAGCAGTGAGCCTGCAGGGGGGGAGACCCAGTACTTC
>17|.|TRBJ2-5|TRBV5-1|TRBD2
CASSPRLAGDALETQYF
TGCGCCAGCAGCCCAAGACTAGCGGGAGATGCGCTGGAGACCCAGTACTTC